This paragraph reports one T cell receptor (beta chain). This record belongs to a study of blood T cell repertoires in COVID-19. Background on the study: Samples of COVID-19 (acute and convalescent) were obtained from the United States, Italy and Spain. In each case, the material was cDNA or gDNA derived from T cells, B-cell-depleted T cells, or PBMCs.

Authors' analysis steps: The authors estimated nucleated cell counts from reference gene primer amplification. Method: immunoSEQ multiplex PCR; TCRdb's copy keeps in-frame clones and lacks some. The V and J calls and clone size come from that table; D and trimming were worked out from the DNA. The table lists 150,000 to 200,000 clones, over 75% of them singletons. This TCR came from a man between 65 and 85 years old with acute or convalescent COVID-19. Sequenced: peripheral blood.

Written as DNA, the CDR3 is TGTGCCAGCTCACCACGACAGGGGCTCGGCACCGGGGAGCTGTTTTTT. The encoded protein is CASSPRQGLGTGELFF. V and J are TRBV18 and TRBJ2-2; 8 positions agree with TRBD1. The CDR3 has 16 residues. The germline V gene encodes CDR1 KGHSH and CDR2 LQKENI. Trimming took 1 base from V and 4 from J; bases not matched to a gene: 5.